This section outlines one TCR beta chain sequence together with its context. The sample belongs to a study of OX40 agonist ivuxolimab in advanced cancers. Data came from immunoSEQ multiplex PCR; TCRdb stores just in-frame clones and leaves some out. The data contain roughly 66,000 clones, around 83% of them singletons. Sequencing was performed on CD4+ or CD8+ T cells sorted from blood, taken in a trial of the OX40 agonist ivuxolimab. This clonotype was obtained from an adult with an advanced solid tumor such as melanoma, head and neck, liver or kidney cancer.

Here the CDR3 reads CASSVGGSNQPQHF. The CDR3, as DNA: TGTGCCAGCAGTGTGGGGGGATCAAATCAGCCCCAGCATTTT. The rearrangement links TRBV6-1 to TRBJ1-5; tentatively, D is TRBD1 (5 bases). This CDR3 region has 14 residues. The V and J ends lost 4 bases and 4 bases respectively, with 11 bases between them. Germline CDR1 is MNHNS and CDR2 is SASEGT.